Listed below are T cell receptor beta chains from one sample, sequenced in a study of response to subunit inactivated influenza vaccine. In TCRdb, the RT-PCR reads were re-called with MiXCR into one record per CDR3 protein. Of approximately 680,000 distinct CDR3 sequences listed, approximately 15% are singletons. The sample consisted of PBMCs from blood, taken roughly 13 days after vaccination. The receptors originated from a man between 45 and 60 years old who received an inactivated influenza vaccine. The CDR3 runs from the conserved cysteine through the conserved F or W. The order of the fields is clone size, CDR3 length, D gene, V gene, J gene, CDR3 DNA, CDR3 protein. D genes are given only for firm matches. Clone size is not always given. Where it is, it says once, few, many or a class for expanded clones.

NA	13	NA	TRBV24-1	TRBJ2-2	TGTGCCACCAGCCCGACAGTACCCGGGGAGCTGTTTTTT	CATSPTVPGELFF
many	16	TRBD2	TRBV19	TRBJ2-1	TGTGCCAGTGGGGATAGGGCTAGCGGATACTACAATGAGCAGTTCTTC	CASGDRASGYYNEQFF
NA	14	NA	TRBV6-1	TRBJ1-1	TGTGCCAGCTATCCCCATAGGCTGGCTCATGAAGCTTTCTTT	CASYPHRLAHEAFF
few	17	TRBD2	TRBV10-3	TRBJ2-1	TGTGCCATCAGTGTCCTAGCGGGGGTCCGAAGTTTGGATGAGCAGTTCTTC	CAISVLAGVRSLDEQFF
NA	15	NA	TRBV20-1	TRBJ2-1	TGCAGTGCTAGAGATTTTCCAAAGGGGGTCAATGAGCAGTTCTTC	CSARDFPKGVNEQFF
few	13	NA	TRBV6-5	TRBJ1-1	TGTGCCAGCAGTTACTCTTCCGCAGGAGAAGCTTTCTTT	CASSYSSAGEAFF
many	18	TRBD2	TRBV10-3	TRBJ2-1	TGTGCCATCAGTGAGTCGAGATTTGGGCTAGCGGGACTCAATGAGCAGTTCTTC	CAISESRFGLAGLNEQFF
few	13	NA	TRBV27	TRBJ2-2	TGTGCCAGCAGTTTATTTGCTCTCGGGGAGCTGTTTTTT	CASSLFALGELFF
many	15	NA	TRBV12-3/TRBV12-4	TRBJ1-6	TGTGCCAGCAAAAGAGGGGAAAGTGGGAATTCACCCCTCCACTTT	CASKRGESGNSPLHF
few	14	NA	TRBV12-3/TRBV12-4	TRBJ2-1	TGTGCCAGCAGTATCTACGAGCCCAACAATGAGCAGTTCTTC	CASSIYEPNNEQFF
NA	16	TRBD2	TRBV27	TRBJ2-7	TGTGCCAGCAGTATCTACAGGACTAGCGGGTCTGGCGAGCAGTACTTC	CASSIYRTSGSGEQYF
once	11	NA	TRBV19	TRBJ2-3	TGTGCCAGTCGGAGGGAGAATACGCAGTATTTT	CASRRENTQYF
few	13	NA	TRBV7-2	TRBJ2-2	TGTGCCAGCAGCACAGGGCCCACCGGGGAGCTGTTTTTT	CASSTGPTGELFF
NA	16	NA	TRBV28	TRBJ2-2	TGTGCCAGCAGTTTAGTGGGTCTGGGGAACACCGGGGAGCTGTTTTTT	CASSLVGLGNTGELFF
NA	15	NA	TRBV6-2/TRBV6-3	TRBJ1-5	TGTGCCAGCAGTTACGTGGCAGGGAGCAATCAGCCCCAGCATTTT	CASSYVAGSNQPQHF
few	18	TRBD2	TRBV11-1	TRBJ2-5	TGTGCCAGCAGCGTCGGGGGAGGTAGCGGGAGGGCCGGAGAGACCCAGTACTTC	CASSVGGGSGRAGETQYF
few	15	TRBD1	TRBV20-1	TRBJ2-3	TGCAGTGCTAGAGTTGGACAGGCTAGCACAGATACGCAGTATTTT	CSARVGQASTDTQYF
NA	15	TRBD1	TRBV12-3/TRBV12-4	TRBJ1-6	TGTGCCAGCAGTCCTCGGCAGGGGGGGAATTCACCCCTCCACTTT	CASSPRQGGNSPLHF
NA	13	NA	TRBV7-2	TRBJ1-1	TGTGCCAGCAGCCAAGGGGGGCAGCCTAAAGCTTTCTTT	CASSQGGQPKAFF
few	12	NA	TRBV10-3	TRBJ1-1	TGTGCCATCAGTGAACGGGGGATTGAAGCTTTCTTT	CAISERGIEAFF
few	16	NA	TRBV13	TRBJ2-1	TGTGCCAGCAGCCGTCCTTTCCGGGAGCGCCACAATGAGCAGTTCTTC	CASSRPFRERHNEQFF
NA	13	NA	TRBV7-2	TRBJ2-1	TGTGCCAGCAGCTCTCCGTTGATCAATGAGCAGTTCTTC	CASSSPLINEQFF
NA	14	NA	TRBV3-1	TRBJ1-5	TGTGCCAGCAGCCTAGCGGGGTCACCACAGCCCCAGCATTTT	CASSLAGSPQPQHF
NA	15	NA	TRBV28	TRBJ2-3	TGTGCCAGCAGCCCTGCCGGGACGGCCACAGATACGCAGTATTTT	CASSPAGTATDTQYF
NA	14	NA	TRBV12-3/TRBV12-4	TRBJ1-3	TGTGCCAGCAGTCGGGGAATCTCTGGAAACACCATATATTTT	CASSRGISGNTIYF
few	15	TRBD2	TRBV5-1	TRBJ2-3	TGCGCCAGCAGCCCCGGAGCGGGACGCACAGATACGCAGTATTTT	CASSPGAGRTDTQYF
NA	15	TRBD1	TRBV6-5	TRBJ2-5	TGTGCCAGCAGTTTGGGAGGACAGGGGCCCGGGGCCCAGTACTTC	CASSLGGQGPGAQYF
few	13	NA	TRBV20-1	TRBJ2-7	TGCAGTGCTAGAGTTCCCGTCCTCCCCGGGCAGTACTTC	CSARVPVLPGQYF
few	12	NA	TRBV7-2	TRBJ2-1	TGTGCCAGCAGCTGGGTGGGCAATGAGCAGTTCTTC	CASSWVGNEQFF
many	13	NA	TRBV20-1	TRBJ2-7	TGCAGTGCGACCCCGGTTACTTCCTACGAGCAGTACTTC	CSATPVTSYEQYF
few	15	TRBD2	TRBV20-1	TRBJ2-1	TGCAGTGCTAAATTCCTAGCGGGGGGGTACAATGAGCAGTTCTTC	CSAKFLAGGYNEQFF
few	16	NA	TRBV4-3	TRBJ2-1	TGCGCCAGCAGCCAAGATCTGCAGGGTCCCTACAATGAGCAGTTCTTC	CASSQDLQGPYNEQFF
few	14	TRBD1	TRBV10-3	TRBJ2-5	TGTGCCATCAATCAGGGGGCGCCTCAAGAGACCCAGTACTTC	CAINQGAPQETQYF
NA	13	NA	TRBV20-1	TRBJ2-5	TGCAGTGGGCGTAGGGCGGTTCAAGAGACCCAGTACTTC	CSGRRAVQETQYF
NA	13	NA	TRBV6-2/TRBV6-3	TRBJ1-5	TGTGCCAGCAGTTACAGAACTAATCAGCCCCAGCATTTT	CASSYRTNQPQHF
many	14	NA	TRBV12-3/TRBV12-4	TRBJ2-5	TGTGCCAGCAGTTTCCCCGGGGGCACGGAGACCCAGTACTTC	CASSFPGGTETQYF
few	14	NA	TRBV28	TRBJ1-2	TGTGCCAGCAGGGTGGCAGGGGCTAGGATAGGCTACACCTTC	CASRVAGARIGYTF
few	14	TRBD1	TRBV5-1	TRBJ1-6	TGCGCCAGCAGCTCGGGACAGGTGGATTCACCCCTCCACTTT	CASSSGQVDSPLHF
NA	17	TRBD1	TRBV27	TRBJ1-1	TGTGCCAGCATACTACCGGACAGGGCTTCGTTCACCACTGAAGCTTTCTTT	CASILPDRASFTTEAFF
NA	16	NA	TRBV20-1	TRBJ2-2	TGCAGTGCGCGCCCGGTCGTTACGGTGAACACCGGGGAGCTGTTTTTT	CSARPVVTVNTGELFF